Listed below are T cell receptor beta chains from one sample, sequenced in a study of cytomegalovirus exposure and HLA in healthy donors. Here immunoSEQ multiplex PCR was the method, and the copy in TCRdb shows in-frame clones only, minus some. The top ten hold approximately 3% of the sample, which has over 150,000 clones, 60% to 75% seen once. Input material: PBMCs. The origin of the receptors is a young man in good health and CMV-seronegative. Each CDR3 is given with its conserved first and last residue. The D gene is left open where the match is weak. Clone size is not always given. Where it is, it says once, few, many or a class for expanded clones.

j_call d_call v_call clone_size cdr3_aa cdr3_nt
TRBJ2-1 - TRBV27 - CASSLVAGFSYNEQFF TGTGCCAGCAGTTTAGTTGCGGGTTTCTCCTACAATGAGCAGTTCTTC
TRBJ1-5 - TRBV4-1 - CASSQEGAAPYSNQPQHF TGCGCCAGCAGCCAAGAAGGAGCTGCTCCTTATAGCAATCAGCCCCAGCATTTT
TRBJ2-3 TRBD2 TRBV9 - CASSVGLAGFTDTQYF TGTGCCAGCAGCGTAGGACTAGCGGGGTTCACAGATACGCAGTATTTT
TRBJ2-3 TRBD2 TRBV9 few CASSVEAAGGGWSDTQYF TGTGCCAGCAGCGTAGAGGCGGCTGGCGGGGGGTGGTCAGATACGCAGTATTTT
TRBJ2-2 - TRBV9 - CASSPRTANTGELFF TGTGCCAGCAGCCCAAGGACAGCGAACACCGGGGAGCTGTTTTTT
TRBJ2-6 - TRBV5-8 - CASSPRVGSGANVLTF TGTGCCAGCAGCCCCCGGGTGGGCTCTGGGGCCAACGTCCTGACTTTC
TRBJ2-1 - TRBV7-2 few CASSLVGTPQFF TGTGCCAGCAGCTTAGTGGGGACTCCGCAGTTCTTC
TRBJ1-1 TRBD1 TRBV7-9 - CASSPDRPGAFF TGTGCCAGCAGCCCGGACAGGCCAGGGGCTTTCTTT
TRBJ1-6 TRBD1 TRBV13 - CASSLWKLRQGARAGSPLHF TGTGCCAGCAGCTTGTGGAAGCTTAGACAGGGGGCGAGGGCTGGGTCACCCCTCCACTTT
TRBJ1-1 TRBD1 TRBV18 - CASSPTGGDEAFF TGTGCCAGCTCACCGACAGGGGGGGATGAAGCTTTCTTT
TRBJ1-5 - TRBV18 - CASSPRKLQENQPQHF TGTGCCAGCTCACCACGAAAACTCCAGGAAAATCAGCCCCAGCATTTT
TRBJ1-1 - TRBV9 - CASSAGTEAFF TGTGCCAGCAGCGCAGGCACTGAAGCTTTCTTT
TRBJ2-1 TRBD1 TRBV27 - CASSWVPAGGHNEQFF TGTGCCAGCAGTTGGGTCCCGGCAGGGGGCCACAATGAGCAGTTCTTC
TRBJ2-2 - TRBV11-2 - CASSPSKEANTGELFF TGTGCCAGCAGCCCCTCGAAGGAGGCGAACACCGGGGAGCTGTTTTTT
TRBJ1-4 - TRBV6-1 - CASSTGYDEKLFF TGTGCCAGCAGCACAGGGTACGATGAAAAACTGTTTTTT
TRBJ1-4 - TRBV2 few CACPGTTNEKLFF TGTGCCTGTCCGGGTACCACTAATGAAAAACTGTTTTTT
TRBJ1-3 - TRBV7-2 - CASSLVQAWGNTIYF TGTGCCAGCAGCTTAGTGCAGGCATGGGGAAACACCATATATTTT
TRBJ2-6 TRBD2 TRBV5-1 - CASSSGQDRGGPGANGLTF TGCGCCAGCAGCTCGGGGCAGGACCGGGGGGGGCCTGGGGCCAACGGCCTGACTTTC
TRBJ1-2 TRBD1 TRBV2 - CASEGQGNYGYTF TGTGCCAGCGAGGGACAGGGGAACTATGGCTACACCTTC
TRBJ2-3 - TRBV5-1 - CASRQVATDTQYF TGCGCCAGCAGGCAGGTGGCCACAGATACGCAGTATTTT
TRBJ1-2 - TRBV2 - CASSALLNRVGYTF TGTGCCAGCAGTGCGCTCCTTAACAGGGTCGGCTACACCTTC
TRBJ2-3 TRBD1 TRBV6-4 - CASSSGTGAGDTQYF TGTGCCAGCAGCTCTGGGACAGGGGCAGGAGATACGCAGTATTTT
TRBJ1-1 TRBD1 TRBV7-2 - CASSSTGSTEAFF TGTGCCAGCAGCTCGACAGGGAGCACTGAAGCTTTCTTT
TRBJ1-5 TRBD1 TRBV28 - CASSFYSYSGQSNQPQHF TGTGCCAGCAGCTTCTACTCATACTCGGGACAGAGCAATCAGCCCCAGCATTTT
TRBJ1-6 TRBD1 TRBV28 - CASSSSGTGYNSPLHF TGTGCCAGCAGTTCCTCCGGGACAGGCTATAATTCACCCCTCCACTTT
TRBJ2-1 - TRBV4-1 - CASSPRGGSYNEQFF TGCGCCAGCAGCCCCCGGGGAGGCTCCTACAATGAGCAGTTCTTC
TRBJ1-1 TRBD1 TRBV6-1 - CASTSTGGGTEAFF TGTGCCAGCACGTCGACAGGGGGCGGCACTGAAGCTTTCTTT
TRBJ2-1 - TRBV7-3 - CASSLSAGIYNEQFF TGTGCCAGCAGCTTAAGTGCAGGGATTTACAATGAGCAGTTCTTC
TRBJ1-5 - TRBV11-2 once CASSPGDFYQPQHF TGTGCCAGCAGCCCCGGGGACTTTTATCAGCCCCAGCATTTT
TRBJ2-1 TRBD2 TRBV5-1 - CASSQGGSSYNEQFF TGCGCCAGCAGCCAGGGCGGGAGCTCCTACAATGAGCAGTTCTTC
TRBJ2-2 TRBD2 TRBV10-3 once CAISDPGLAGGRPNGELFF TGTGCCATCAGTGACCCGGGACTAGCGGGGGGGCGGCCGAACGGGGAGCTGTTTTTT
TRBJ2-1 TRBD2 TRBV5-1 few CASNKGLAGGYNEQFF TGCGCCAGCAACAAGGGACTAGCGGGGGGTTACAATGAGCAGTTCTTC
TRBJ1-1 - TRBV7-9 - CASSPQTDSEAFF TGTGCCAGCAGCCCCCAGACAGACTCTGAAGCTTTCTTT
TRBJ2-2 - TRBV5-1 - CASSLVRRRNTGELFF TGCGCCAGCAGCTTGGTTCGAAGGAGGAACACCGGGGAGCTGTTTTTT
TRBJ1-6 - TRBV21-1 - CASSKRPGTEGNSPLHF TGTGCCAGCAGCAAAAGGCCGGGGACAGAAGGAAATTCACCCCTCCACTTT
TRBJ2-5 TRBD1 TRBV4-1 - CASSQVGTVLETQYF TGCGCCAGCAGCCAAGTCGGGACAGTTTTGGAGACCCAGTACTTC
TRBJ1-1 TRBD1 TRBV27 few CASSWRQGASLNTEAFF TGTGCCAGCAGTTGGCGACAGGGGGCAAGCCTGAACACTGAAGCTTTCTTT
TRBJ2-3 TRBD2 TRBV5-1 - CASSLAISGGANADTQYF TGCGCCAGCAGCTTGGCCATTAGCGGGGGGGCTAATGCAGATACGCAGTATTTT
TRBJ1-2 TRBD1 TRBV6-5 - CASSYGSGQASGYTF TGTGCCAGCAGTTACGGCTCGGGACAGGCGAGCGGCTACACCTTC
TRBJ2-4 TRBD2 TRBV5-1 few CASSALLAGGPSAKNSQYF TGCGCCAGCAGCGCGTTACTAGCGGGGGGGCCTTCGGCCAAAAACAGTCAGTACTTC
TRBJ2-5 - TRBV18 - CASSPRLAGDYQETQYF TGTGCCAGCTCACCACGGTTGGCAGGGGATTACCAAGAGACCCAGTACTTC
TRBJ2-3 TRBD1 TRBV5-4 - CATNRDRGPDTQYF TGTGCCACAAACCGGGACAGGGGGCCAGATACGCAGTATTTT
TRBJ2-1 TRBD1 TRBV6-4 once CASSALPRDSHEQFF TGTGCCAGCAGTGCCCTCCCCCGGGACAGCCATGAGCAGTTCTTC
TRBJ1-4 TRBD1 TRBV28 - CASTLDRGQVKLFF TGTGCCAGCACCCTCGACAGGGGGCAGGTAAAACTGTTTTTT
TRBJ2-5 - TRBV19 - CASSIGGETQYF TGTGCCAGTAGTATTGGCGGGGAGACCCAGTACTTC
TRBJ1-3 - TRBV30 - CAWSQTPGNTIYF TGTGCCTGGAGTCAGACACCCGGAAACACCATATATTTT
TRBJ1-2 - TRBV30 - CAWSAEDSNYGYTF TGTGCCTGGAGTGCCGAAGACAGTAACTATGGCTACACCTTC
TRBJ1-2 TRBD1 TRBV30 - CAWSGQGGTNYGYTF TGTGCCTGGTCCGGACAGGGAGGCACTAACTATGGCTACACCTTC
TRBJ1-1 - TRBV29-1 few CSVVRQGGTEAFF TGCAGCGTTGTGCGGCAGGGTGGCACTGAAGCTTTCTTT
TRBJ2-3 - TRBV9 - CASSVVSSDTQYF TGTGCCAGCAGCGTAGTCTCTTCGGATACGCAGTATTTT
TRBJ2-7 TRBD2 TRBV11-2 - CASSLVVAGEEQYF TGTGCCAGCAGCTTAGTTGTGGCGGGGGAGGAGCAGTACTTC
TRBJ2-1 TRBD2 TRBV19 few CASSESYGGGAHEQFF TGTGCCAGTAGTGAATCGTATGGCGGGGGGGCACATGAGCAGTTCTTC
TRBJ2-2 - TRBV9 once CASSPHSGQNTGELFF TGTGCCAGCAGCCCCCACTCGGGACAGAACACCGGGGAGCTGTTTTTT
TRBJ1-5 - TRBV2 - CASSSDRFSIGSNQPQHF TGTGCCAGCAGTTCCGACAGGTTCTCAATAGGTAGCAATCAGCCCCAGCATTTT
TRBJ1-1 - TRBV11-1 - CASSLSRGSTEAFF TGTGCCAGCAGCTTATCGCGGGGGAGCACTGAAGCTTTCTTT